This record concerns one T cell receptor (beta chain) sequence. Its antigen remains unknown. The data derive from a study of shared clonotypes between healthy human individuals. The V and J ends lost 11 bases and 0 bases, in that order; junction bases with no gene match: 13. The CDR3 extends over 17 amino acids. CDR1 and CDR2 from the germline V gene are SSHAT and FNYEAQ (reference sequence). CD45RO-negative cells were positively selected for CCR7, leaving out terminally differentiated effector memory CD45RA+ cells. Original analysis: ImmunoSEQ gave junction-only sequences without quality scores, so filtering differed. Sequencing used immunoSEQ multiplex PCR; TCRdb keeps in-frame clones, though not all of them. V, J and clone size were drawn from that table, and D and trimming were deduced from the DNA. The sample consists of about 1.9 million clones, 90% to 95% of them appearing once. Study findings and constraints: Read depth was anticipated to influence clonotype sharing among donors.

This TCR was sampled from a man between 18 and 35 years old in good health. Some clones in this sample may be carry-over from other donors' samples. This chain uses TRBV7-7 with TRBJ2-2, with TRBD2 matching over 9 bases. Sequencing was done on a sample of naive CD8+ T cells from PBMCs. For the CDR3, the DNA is TGTGCCTGTGGCGGGGGGGGACTAGCCGCGAACACCGGGGAGCTGTTTTTT. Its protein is CACGGGGLAANTGELFF. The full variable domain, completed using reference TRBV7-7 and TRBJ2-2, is GAGVSQSPRYKVTKRGQDVTLRCDPISSHATLYWYQQALGQGPEFLTYFNYEAQPDKSGLPSDRFSAERPEGSISTLTIQRTEQRDSAMYRCACGGGGLAANTGELFFGEGSRLTVL.